There are a few counts of the clone carrying this T cell receptor (beta chain). What it binds is not known. This record comes from a study of CD8+ T cells in alopecia areata. Study results and limitations: Affected lesional scalp, above all in alopecia totalis/universalis, was more clonal than normal scalp.

Extraction of RNA preceded its reverse transcription into cDNA, which served as the sequencing template. Sequencing was performed with immunoSEQ multiplex PCR; in TCRdb, only in-frame clones are kept and a portion is missing. The sample includes some 150,000 clones, roughly 50% of them seen just once. CDR3 length: 13 amino acids. Germline trimming cut 2 bases from V and 11 bases from J; bases unmatched to any gene: 8. The germline gives CDR1 KGHSH, CDR2 LQKENI. The chain carries TRBV18 and TRBJ1-1; 7 bases match TRBD1. Sequences were derived from CD4+ T cells sorted from blood, sampled at week 0. The clonotype originates from a human donor with alopecia areata. The CDR3, as DNA: TGTGCCAGCTCACCAGGGACAGCAGTGGGGGCTTTCTTT. Its translation: CASSPGTAVGAFF.